These 21 T cell receptor beta chains share one sample of origin, sequenced in a study of identifying expanded T cells in peripheral blood. Repertoires were generated with immunoSEQ multiplex PCR, while TCRdb's copy carries only in-frame clones and drops some. Of over 90,000 clones listed, about nine tenths are singletons. The specimen sequenced was blood. The origin of the receptors is a person between 18 and 70 years old in good health.

This chain links TRBV5-1 with TRBJ2-7; 7 nucleotides align to TRBD2. Germline V gene data show CDR1 as SGHRS and CDR2 as YFSETQ. Trimming at V came to 7 bases and at J to 4 bases, leaving 17 bases not matched to a gene. There are 16 residues in the CDR3. Here the CDR3 DNA reads TGCGCCAGCGACCCAGCGGAGCGGGAAATAGTTTACGAGCAGTACTTC. Its protein product is CASDPAEREIVYEQYF.

V and J are TRBV6-1 and TRBJ2-3; 12 bases align to TRBD2. CDR3 length: 16 amino acids. V shed 4 bases, J shed 3 bases, and the junction held 5 bases outside the gene matches. CDR1 and CDR2 from the germline V gene are MNHNS and SASEGT. The CDR3 coding sequence is TGTGCCAGCAGTGCGGGACTAGCGGGCACGACAGATACGCAGTATTTT. Its translation: CASSAGLAGTTDTQYF.

The chain employs TRBV6-5 and TRBJ1-1; no definite D call. V lost 4 bases and J lost 0, with 9 bases in between. This CDR3 spans 14 amino acids. In germline, CDR1 is MNHEY, CDR2 SVGAGI. The CDR3, as DNA: TGTGCCAGCAGTTCACCCAATATGAACACTGAAGCTTTCTTT. Protein sequence: CASSSPNMNTEAFF.

The chain uses TRBV30 and TRBJ2-3; TRBD1 is a possible D gene (5 bases). Between the trimmed V and J ends, which lost 0 bases and 3 bases, there was a span of 7 bases. Germline V lookup: CDR1 GTSNPN, CDR2 SVGIG (reference sequence). The CDR3 spans 13 residues. As DNA, the CDR3 is TGTGCCTGGAGTGTGGCAGGGACAGATACGCAGTATTTT. Translation gives CAWSVAGTDTQYF.

This chain uses TRBV2 with TRBJ2-7, with TRBD2 matching 9 bases. The CDR3 is 13 amino acids. Germline lookup yields CDR1 SNHLY and CDR2 FYNNEI. Germline trimming cut 6 bases from V and 3 bases from J; bases unmatched to any gene: 3. The CDR3 DNA is TGTGCCAGCAGAACGACTAGCGGCTACGAGCAGTACTTC. Protein sequence: CASRTTSGYEQYF.

CDR3 bases: TGTGCCAGCAGCTTACAGGGGCAAAACTATGGCTACACCTTC. Amino acid sequence: CASSLQGQNYGYTF. The chain carries TRBV5-4 and TRBJ1-2, with 7 bases aligning to TRBD1. Germline V gene lookup returns CDR1 SGHNT and CDR2 YYREEE (reference sequence). V lost 2 bases and J lost 2; bases outside the gene matches: 3. The CDR3 sequence is 14 residues long.

The rearrangement uses TRBV11-2 and TRBJ1-5; possible D gene TRBD1, 5 bases. Germline assignment: CDR1 SGHAT and CDR2 FQNNGV. Trimming cost V 2 bases and J 7 bases, with 12 bases left between them. CDR3 length: 14 amino acids. Written as DNA, the CDR3 is TGTGCCAGCAGCTTAAGCAGGGTTCGCCAGCCCCAGCATTTT. This gives the protein CASSLSRVRQPQHF.

This clone was recorded a few times. This chain connects TRBV7-9 to TRBJ2-5, with D unclear. Trimming shortened V by 6 bases and J by 4 bases, and 9 bases separated the two germline ends. The CDR3 has 12 residues. Germline assignment: CDR1 SEHNR and CDR2 FQNEAQ (reference sequence). The CDR3 reads CASSLVSETQYF. The CDR3 DNA reads as TGTGCCAGCAGTCTAGTGTCAGAGACCCAGTACTTC.

The rearrangement joins TRBV7-6 to TRBJ2-7, with 7 bases that match TRBD1. The CDR3 is made up of 15 amino acids. The V gene end was trimmed by 3 bases and the J gene end by 4 bases; junction bases not matched to a gene: 9. The germline CDR1 and CDR2 sequences are SGHVS and FNYEAQ. CDR3 DNA sequence: TGTGCCAGCAGCTTGGCAGTGGGGACAGTTTACGAGCAGTACTTC. Protein: CASSLAVGTVYEQYF.

The gene calls are TRBV28 and TRBJ2-7, with D unresolved. CDR3 length: 11 residues. The germline V gene has CDR1 MDHEN and CDR2 SYDVKM. V lost 8 bases, J lost 4 bases, and 9 bases lay in between. CDR3 residues: CASFAGYEQYF. CDR3 bases: TGTGCCAGCTTCGCTGGGTACGAGCAGTACTTC.

The chain couples TRBV20-1 to TRBJ2-5; D is possibly TRBD2 (5 bases). V gave up 3 bases and J gave up 5 bases, with 7 bases separating them. Germline assignment: CDR1 DFQATT and CDR2 SNEGSKA (reference sequence). The CDR3 covers 11 residues. CDR3 loop: CSASLAETQYF. The CDR3, as DNA: TGCAGTGCTAGTCTAGCCGAGACCCAGTACTTC.

V and J are TRBV28 and TRBJ2-7; 9 bases fit TRBD1. This CDR3 is 13 amino acids long. Germline CDR1 is MDHEN and CDR2 is SYDVKM. J was trimmed by 5 bases and V by 8 bases; bases with no gene match: 7. The CDR3 sequence is CASRDRGADEQYF. As DNA, the CDR3 is TGTGCCAGCCGTGACAGGGGGGCCGACGAGCAGTACTTC.

V usage is TRBV6-6 and J usage is TRBJ2-7; 8 nucleotides line up with TRBD2. The junction had 5 bases not matched to a gene; V was cut back by 5 bases and J by 2 bases. Germline V CDR1 and CDR2: MNHNY, SVGAGI (reference sequence). The CDR3 is made up of 14 amino acids. CDR3 in amino acids: CASSPTSAAYEQYF. Written as DNA, the CDR3 is TGTGCCAGCAGTCCGACTAGCGCGGCCTACGAGCAGTACTTC.

The chain links TRBV13 to TRBJ1-6; D gene unclear. The V end lost 2 bases, the J end lost 10 bases, and 6 bases lay between the germline ends. This CDR3 spans 12 amino acids. CDR1 is PRHDT and CDR2 is FYEKMQ in the germline V gene (reference sequence). The CDR3 region has the DNA TGTGCCAGCAGCTTACGAGGCTCACCCCTCCACTTT. Protein sequence: CASSLRGSPLHF.

The V gene is TRBV18, the J gene TRBJ2-7; weak D call: TRBD1 (5 bases). The CDR3 extends over 16 amino acids. Trimming removed 3 bases at V and 5 bases at J, with 20 bases between. Germline V gives CDR1 KGHSH, CDR2 LQKENI. The CDR3, as DNA: TGTGCCAGCTCACCGGTGGCAGGGCACCGGCCCAACGAGCAGTACTTC. Translation: CASSPVAGHRPNEQYF.

This chain connects TRBV7-2 to TRBJ2-7; 8 positions agree with TRBD1. Germline-derived CDR1 and CDR2 are SGHTA and FQGNSA. The CDR3 contains 15 residues. J lost 1 base, V lost 4 bases, and 6 bases had no gene match. The CDR3, as DNA: TGTGCCAGCAGCTCTACAGGGGGGCGTTCCTACGAGCAGTACTTC. Protein: CASSSTGGRSYEQYF.

J is TRBJ2-7 and V is TRBV6-1; D call uncertain. This CDR3 comprises 13 residues. Germline V lookup: CDR1 MNHNS, CDR2 SASEGT. Trimming pared 0 bases from V and 3 bases from J, leaving 6 bases between. The CDR3 sequence: CASSEAVHYEQYF. The DNA of the CDR3 is TGTGCCAGCAGTGAAGCGGTCCACTACGAGCAGTACTTC.

The chain is built from TRBV6-1 and TRBJ1-2; weak D call: TRBD1 (5 bases). CDR1 and CDR2 (germline): MNHNS, SASEGT. The CDR3 consists of 13 residues. V dropped 1 base and J dropped 3 bases, with 6 bases sitting between them. This chain's CDR3 is CASSEGQYYGYTF. Here the CDR3 DNA reads TGTGCCAGCAGTGAAGGACAGTACTATGGCTACACCTTC.

The sample holds a few counts of this clone. The chain recombines TRBV7-2 with TRBJ1-6; possible D gene TRBD1, 5 bases. Trimming pared 8 bases from V and 7 bases from J, leaving 18 bases between. Germline V gene sequence: CDR1 SGHTA, CDR2 FQGNSA. There are 15 residues in the CDR3. CDR3 DNA: TGTGCCAGCCTCACCCGGGACTCGCAAAATTCACCCCTCCACTTT. Amino acid sequence: CASLTRDSQNSPLHF. Using reference TRBV7-2 and TRBJ1-6 for the parts outside the CDR3, the full variable domain is GAGVSQSPSNKVTEKGKDVELRCDPISGHTALYWYRQSLGQGLEFLIYFQGNSAPDKSGLPSDRFSAERTGGSVSTLTIQRTQQEDSAVYLCASLTRDSQNSPLHFGNGTRLTVT.

For this clone: Other nucleotide sequences in the sample specify the same CDR3. The V call is TRBV7-2, the J call TRBJ1-5, with D maybe TRBD1 (6 bases). The CDR3 is 13 residues long. V gave up 3 bases and J gave up 7 bases, with 10 bases separating them. Germline CDR1 SGHTA, CDR2 FQGNSA. CDR3 amino acids: CASSLTQGQPQHF. CDR3 DNA: TGTGCCAGCAGCTTGACGCAGGGGCAGCCCCAGCATTTT.

The chain combines TRBV11-1 with TRBJ1-1; D not resolved. CDR1 and CDR2 from the germline V gene are SGHAT and FQDESV (reference sequence). The germline V and J ends were trimmed by 1 base and 0 bases, with 6 bases remaining between them. The CDR3 has 14 amino acids. DNA of the CDR3: TGTGCCAGCAGCTTAGGAGTCATGAACACTGAAGCTTTCTTT. Translating it yields CASSLGVMNTEAFF.